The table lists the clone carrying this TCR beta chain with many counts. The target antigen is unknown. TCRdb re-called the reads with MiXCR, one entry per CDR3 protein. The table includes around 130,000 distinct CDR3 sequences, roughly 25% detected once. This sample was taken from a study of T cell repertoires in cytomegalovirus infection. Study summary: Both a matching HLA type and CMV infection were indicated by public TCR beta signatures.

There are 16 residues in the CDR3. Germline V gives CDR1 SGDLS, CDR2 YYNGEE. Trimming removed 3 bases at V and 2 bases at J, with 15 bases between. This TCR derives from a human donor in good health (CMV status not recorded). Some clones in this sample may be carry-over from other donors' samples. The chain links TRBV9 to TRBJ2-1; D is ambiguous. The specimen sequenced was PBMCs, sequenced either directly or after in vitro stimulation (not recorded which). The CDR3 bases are TGTGCCAGCAGCGCGCAGGTCGCAAGTACCTACAATGAGCAGTTCTTC. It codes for CASSAQVASTYNEQFF.